This record covers a single TCR beta chain. Only a few counts were recorded for this clone. It has no known antigen specificity. Base-call qualities are not available, and no considerably larger clone is one nucleotide away. The trim is 2 bases for V and 7 bases for J, with a gap of 12 bases between the germline ends. The germline V gene gives CDR1 as LGHNA and CDR2 as YSLEER. The CDR3 spans 13 residues, from the cysteine through the phenylalanine. The kept DNA is CDR3 alone, 39 bases in frame from the first base. The record originates from a study of cytomegalovirus exposure and HLA in healthy donors (TCRdb year 2017). Study-wide context: In an earlier analysis of 450 to 750 of the donors, about 270 Gb of sequence data and 90 million to 120 million unique TCR beta sequences from 150 million to 200 million T cells were reported. In the later analysis, no new phenotypic data were used to find candidate immune exposures; instead, reliance was placed on TCR beta sequences and their occurrence across donors. To predict cytomegalovirus infection status, the study brought together high-throughput TCR immunosequencing, statistical association of individual TCRs with disease status, and machine learning. Donor age, sex, ethnicity and CMV serostatus were collected together with the repertoire data. In a later analysis, previously published TCR beta repertoires from fewer than 750 donors were re-analyzed and high-resolution HLA genotyping was added so that TCR occurrence patterns could be studied. Because of strong linkage in the cohort, five DR-DQ haplotypes were treated as single units for association and clustering. Roughly 300 gigabases of sequencing data and roughly 80 million unique TCR sequences made up an early release that covered several hundred HLA-typed donors. In a later genetic analysis, genome-wide SNP genotypes for about 55% of the 666 donors were used, and that subset was treated as a discovery cohort. An earlier analysis of roughly 580 of the donors used high-throughput TCR beta sequencing to judge whether each TCR beta V gene segment behaved as functional or pseudogenic. The number of typed donors differed by locus: roughly 629-640 for A, B, C, DRB1 and DQB1; about 520 for DQA1; 606 for DPA1; and around 450 for DPB1. HLA typing included class I and class II loci at four-digit resolution. The study aimed to test whether cataloging public T cell receptors could reveal signatures of past pathogen exposure. The study profiled the T cell repertoires of around 700 subjects by immunosequencing and related them to cytomegalovirus serostatus. Among a few hundred genotyped donors of the cohort, an average of approximately 240,000 unique TCR beta nucleotide sequences were sequenced per donor, roughly 20% of them non-productive. Every repertoire in the discovery cohort had been generated on one and the same sequencing platform. In addition to the first cohort of 666 subjects, a separate validation cohort of some 120 different subjects was used. Of the 398 genotyped donors, less than 85% were placed in the genetic ancestry cluster associated with self-reported Caucasian donors. Paper-wide results and their limitations: Because some donors lacked HLA typing at each locus, the association tests relied only on the typed subset. Broadly in line with IMGT annotations, most TCR beta V segments showed up in productive rearrangements about 87% or about 30% of the time in an earlier analysis of approximately 600 of the donors. Most TCR sequences were observed very rarely across donors, whereas some public TCRs were present in many individuals. Because counts were too low, about 18 rarely observed V segments, including chromosome 9 orphons, were excluded from the earlier analysis of around 640 of the donors. At a false discovery rate of 0.05, a later analysis linked about 17,000 TCR beta sequences to specific HLA alleles. In this cohort, only TCR beta chains were sequenced, and detectable features were limited by the absence of alpha or paired-chain data. The study gave a list of 150 to 200 TCR beta chains associated with cytomegalovirus. A later analysis found that most CMV-associated TCR beta chains appeared HLA-restricted, with HLA associations seemingly driven largely by CMV exposure. According to a later genetic analysis, donors in an Asian-associated ancestry cluster had fewer N-insertions in productive TCRs than the roughly 670-donor mean. Roughly uniform sequencing depth across donors was assumed in presence/absence analyses, although this assumption may not hold. A cluster of highly shared sequence variants was judged likely to represent a technical artifact of the sequencing pipeline. A later analysis found that TCR association rates varied across HLA loci, with DRB1 alleles showing the most associated TCRs and HLA-C alleles the fewest. A further reported finding was that TCR beta sequences accurately predicted the HLA-A and HLA-B alleles for most subjects in the first cohort. A later analysis found that HLA-associated TCR beta chains were more clonally expanded and had lower generation probabilities than equally common non-associated chains. It was suggested by the authors that the approach could potentially be generalized to other disease states and immunological phenotypes. The classifier was reported to diagnose cytomegalovirus status with high specificity and sensitivity in both the original cohort and the validation cohort. Several of the top co-occurrence clusters appeared to be linked to parvovirus B19, influenza, CMV and Epstein-Barr virus, according to a later analysis. A later genetic analysis associated a missense DCLRE1C variant with V-gene and J-gene trimming of TCR beta chains, and an independent cohort replicated the association. Immune exposure information for the cohort was limited to CMV serostatus. Correlated functional status among segregating V segments might reflect linkage disequilibrium, but an unknown experimental factor could not be ruled out. Some IMGT-functional V segments, including TRBV6-2 and TRBV6-3, could not be told apart with the 87-base-pair reads, so those segments were excluded. In vitro tests confirmed that a few of the cytomegalovirus-associated TCR beta chains recognize cytomegalovirus antigens. Strong co-occurrence of HLA alleles, especially DR and DQ, made assigning TCR associations to individual alleles difficult.

The cohort consisted of more than 650 healthy bone marrow donors. At the time of sampling, every cohort member was nominally healthy, though immune exposures that went unrecorded were likely present. The donor was CMV seronegative and was included in the group of a few hundred seronegative cohort members. Every donor gave a peripheral blood sample, and the peripheral blood mononuclear cells from that sample were used for TCR beta sequencing. Genomic DNA extraction from the blood cell samples was performed with the Qiagen DNeasy Blood Extraction Kit. The library was built by means of the immunoSEQ multiplex PCR assay. A mixture of 60 forward primers for TCR Vbeta segments and 13 reverse primers for TCR Jbeta segments was used in the multiplex PCR. Amplification of the CDR3 region of rearranged TCR beta genes was performed with a multiplex PCR assay on genomic DNA. The amplified TCR beta libraries were sequenced on the Illumina HiSeq System as 87-base-pair reads. The original methods were these. Across the 640 or so repertoires, a later analysis counted 60 million to 90 million unique TCR beta chains, around 11 million of which were shared by at least two donors. Raw reads were error-corrected and collapsed into unique sequences with a nearest-neighbor algorithm that merged closely related sequences to remove PCR and sequencing errors. CDR3 sequences were aligned to IMGT reference sequences to assign V, D and J gene segments. For a sequence to be retained, a match of at least six nucleotides to both a V gene segment and a J gene segment was required. Rearrangements were classified as productive when the CDR3 lacked stop codons and remained in frame with V and J, and all other rearrangements were classified as non-productive. CDR3 was defined by IMGT convention, running from the second conserved V-encoded cysteine to the conserved J-encoded phenylalanine. The earlier analysis of 550 to 650 of the donors excluded any sequence lacking an unambiguous match to a single V gene segment. An earlier analysis of several hundred of the donors called V segments functional above 56.7% productive rearrangements and segregating when the between-donor standard deviation exceeded 5%. A statistical classification framework was developed to diagnose cytomegalovirus status using the catalog of TCR beta chain sequences. V and J gene assignment, in a later analysis, came from comparing TCR nucleotide sequences with IMGT/GENE-DB human TR gene sequences. A later analysis assigned CDR3 sequences and most-parsimonious VDJ recombination scenarios with the TCRdist pipeline. A later analysis defined each TCR beta chain by its CDR3 amino acid sequence plus V-gene family, and excluded reads lacking a unique V-gene family. As a way to deal with suspected cross-contamination and a sequencing artifact, a later analysis dropped 640 or so nucleotide sequences that were highly shared and had low generation probability. In a later analysis, a clonal expansion index for each public chain was calculated from normalized within-repertoire ranks of inferred template counts. In a later analysis, generation probabilities were computed with a VDJ recombination model fitted to out-of-frame rearrangements, and the resulting probabilities were checked against IGoR. A later analysis scored TCR-TCR, TCR-HLA and TCR-CMV co-occurrence with hypergeometric tests, applying a repertoire-size bias correction to TCR pairs. In a later analysis, false discovery rates were estimated by permuting HLA or CMV assignments 20 times. In a later analysis, co-occurring TCRs were grouped using DBSCAN, with TCRdist sequence similarity added in when clustering inside HLA-allele-positive subsets. Repertoires with fewer than 30,000 or more than 120,000 public chains were left out of co-occurrence clustering, as were about 5 repertoires with anomalous nucleotide sharing. Imported from immuneACCESS, the table was reduced by TCRdb to in-frame sequences with V and J called. These copies leave out some clones; in studies compared against another copy, an unresolved V gene accounts for under half, and the cause of the remainder is not known. V, J and clone size derive from that table, while D and trimming were established from the DNA sequence. Across this sample there are about 41,000 clones, with over 70% seen only once. Around 2.5% of the sample belongs to the ten largest clones.

Recombination joined TRBV4-3 with TRBJ2-7; tentative D gene TRBD1, with 6 bases matching. Input material: PBMCs. The clonotype originates from a man between 50 and 59 years old in good health and CMV-seronegative. The DNA sequence follows: TGCGCCAGCAGCCAACGTACAGGGCGAGAGCAGTACTTC. Its coded protein is CASSQRTGREQYF.